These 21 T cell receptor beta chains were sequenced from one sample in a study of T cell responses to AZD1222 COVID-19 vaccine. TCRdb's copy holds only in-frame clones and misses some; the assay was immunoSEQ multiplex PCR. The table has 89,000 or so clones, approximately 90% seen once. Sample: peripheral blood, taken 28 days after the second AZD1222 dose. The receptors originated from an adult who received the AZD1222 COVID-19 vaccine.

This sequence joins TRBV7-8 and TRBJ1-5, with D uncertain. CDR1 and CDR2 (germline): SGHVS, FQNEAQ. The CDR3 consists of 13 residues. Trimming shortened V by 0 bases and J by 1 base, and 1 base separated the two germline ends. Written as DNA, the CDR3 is TGTGCCAGCAGCTTAGCCAGCAATCAGCCCCAGCATTTT. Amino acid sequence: CASSLASNQPQHF.

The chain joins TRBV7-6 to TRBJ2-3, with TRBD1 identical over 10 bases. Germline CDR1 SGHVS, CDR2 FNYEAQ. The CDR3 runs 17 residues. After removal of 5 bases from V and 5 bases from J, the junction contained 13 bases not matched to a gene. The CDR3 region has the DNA TGTGCCAGCAGCGAGAAGGGGGACAGGGGATCCGAAGATACGCAGTATTTT. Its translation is CASSEKGDRGSEDTQYF.

CDR3 residues: CASSFSASGNTIYF. The CDR3 DNA is TGTGCCAGCAGCTTCTCGGCCTCTGGAAACACCATATATTTT. The chain couples TRBV5-8 to TRBJ1-3; D gene ambiguous. Germline loops: CDR1 SGHTS, CDR2 YDEGEE. The CDR3 covers 14 residues. Trimming took 2 bases from V and 0 from J, leaving 6 bases between them.

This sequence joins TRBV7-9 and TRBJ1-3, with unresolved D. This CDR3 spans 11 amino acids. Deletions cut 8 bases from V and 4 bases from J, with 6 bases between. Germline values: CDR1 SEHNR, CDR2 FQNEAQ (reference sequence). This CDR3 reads CASSAGNTIYF. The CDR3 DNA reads TGTGCCAGCTCGGCAGGAAACACCATATATTTT.

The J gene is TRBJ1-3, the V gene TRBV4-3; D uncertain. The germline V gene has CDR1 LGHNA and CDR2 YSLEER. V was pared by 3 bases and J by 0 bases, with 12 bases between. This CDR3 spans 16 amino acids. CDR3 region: CASSQERRVSGNTIYF. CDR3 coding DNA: TGCGCCAGCAGCCAGGAAAGACGGGTCTCTGGAAACACCATATATTTT.

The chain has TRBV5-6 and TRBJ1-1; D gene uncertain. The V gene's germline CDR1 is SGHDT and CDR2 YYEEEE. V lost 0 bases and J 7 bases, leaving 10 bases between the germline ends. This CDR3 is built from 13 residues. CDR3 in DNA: TGTGCCAGCAGCTTGGAGGAGCTGGGTGAAGCTTTCTTT. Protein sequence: CASSLEELGEAFF.

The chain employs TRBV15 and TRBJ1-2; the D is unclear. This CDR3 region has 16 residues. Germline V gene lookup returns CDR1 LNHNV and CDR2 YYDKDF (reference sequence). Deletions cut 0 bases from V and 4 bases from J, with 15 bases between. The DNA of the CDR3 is TGTGCCACCAGCAGAGATACCCTATACGGCCCCTATGGCTACACCTTC. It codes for CATSRDTLYGPYGYTF. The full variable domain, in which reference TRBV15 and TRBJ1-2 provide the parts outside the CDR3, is DAMVIQNPRYQVTQFGKPVTLSCSQTLNHNVMYWYQQKSSQAPKLLFHYYDKDFNNEADTPDNFQSRRPNTSFCFLDIRSPGLGDTAMYLCATSRDTLYGPYGYTFGSGTRLTVV.

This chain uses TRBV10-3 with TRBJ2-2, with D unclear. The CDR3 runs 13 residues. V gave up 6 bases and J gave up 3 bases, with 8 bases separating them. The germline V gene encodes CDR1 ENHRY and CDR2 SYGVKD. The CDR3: CAIRTTDTGELFF. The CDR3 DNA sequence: TGTGCCATCAGAACTACGGACACCGGGGAGCTGTTTTTT.

CDR3 nucleotides: TGTGCCAGCAGTCGACAGGTCTCGATGAACACTGAAGCTTTCTTT. As protein: CASSRQVSMNTEAFF. This chain uses TRBV6-5 with TRBJ1-1; perhaps TRBD1 as D (6 bases). This CDR3 region has 15 residues. Looked up from germline, CDR1 is MNHEY and CDR2 is SVGAGI. The ends were cut back, 5 bases at V and 0 bases at J, with 13 bases in the middle.

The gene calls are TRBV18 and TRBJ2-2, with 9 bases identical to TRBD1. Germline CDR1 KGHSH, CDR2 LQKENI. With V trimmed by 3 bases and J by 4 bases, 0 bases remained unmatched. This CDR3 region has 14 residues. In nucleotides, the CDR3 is TGTGCCAGCTCACCGGGACAGGGCACCGGGGAGCTGTTTTTT. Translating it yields CASSPGQGTGELFF.

CDR3 in amino acids: CASRPREGGYGYTF. In nucleotides, the CDR3 is TGTGCCAGCAGGCCGAGGGAAGGGGGCTATGGCTACACCTTC. The chain joins TRBV6-5 to TRBJ1-2; maybe TRBD1 (6 bases). The V gene lost 6 bases and the J gene lost 4 bases, with 15 bases spanning the gap. Germline V CDR1 and CDR2: MNHEY, SVGAGI. The CDR3 contains 14 residues.

CDR3 sequence reads: CASSVTGGLNGYTF. The CDR3 DNA sequence: TGTGCCAGCAGCGTAACAGGGGGCTTAAATGGCTACACCTTC. The genes are TRBV13 and TRBJ1-2, with 9 positions matching TRBD1. Germline V lookup: CDR1 PRHDT, CDR2 FYEKMQ (reference sequence). This CDR3 is 14 amino acids long. The trim removed 5 bases at V and 6 bases at J, leaving 7 bases unmatched. Full variable domain (outside the CDR3, taken from reference TRBV13 and TRBJ1-2): AAGVIQSPRHLIKEKRETATLKCYPIPRHDTVYWYQQGPGQDPQFLISFYEKMQSDKGSIPDRFSAQQFSDYHSELNMSSLELGDSALYFCASSVTGGLNGYTFGSGTRLTVV.

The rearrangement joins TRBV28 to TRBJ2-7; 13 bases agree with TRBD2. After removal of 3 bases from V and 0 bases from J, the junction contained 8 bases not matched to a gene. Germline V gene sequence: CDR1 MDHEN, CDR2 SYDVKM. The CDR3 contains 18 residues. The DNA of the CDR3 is TGTGCCAGCAGTTTCGGGCGGACTAGCGGGGGACGCTCCTACGAGCAGTACTTC. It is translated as CASSFGRTSGGRSYEQYF. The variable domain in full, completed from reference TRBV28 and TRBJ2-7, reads DVKVTQSSRYLVKRTGEKVFLECVQDMDHENMFWYRQDPGLGLRLIYFSYDVKMKEKGDIPEGYSVSREKKERFSLILESASTNQTSMYLCASSFGRTSGGRSYEQYFGPGTRLTVT.

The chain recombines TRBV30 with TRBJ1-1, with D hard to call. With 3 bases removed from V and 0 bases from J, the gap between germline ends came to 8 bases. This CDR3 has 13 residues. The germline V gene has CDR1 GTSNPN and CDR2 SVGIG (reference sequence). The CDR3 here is CAWRGGMNTEAFF. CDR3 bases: TGTGCCTGGAGAGGTGGTATGAACACTGAAGCTTTCTTT.

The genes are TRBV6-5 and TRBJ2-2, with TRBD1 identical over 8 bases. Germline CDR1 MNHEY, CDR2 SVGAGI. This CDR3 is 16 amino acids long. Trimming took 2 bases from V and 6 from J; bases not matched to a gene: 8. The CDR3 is CASSYLGQGGPGELFF. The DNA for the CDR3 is TGTGCCAGCAGTTACCTCGGACAGGGCGGGCCCGGGGAGCTGTTTTTT.

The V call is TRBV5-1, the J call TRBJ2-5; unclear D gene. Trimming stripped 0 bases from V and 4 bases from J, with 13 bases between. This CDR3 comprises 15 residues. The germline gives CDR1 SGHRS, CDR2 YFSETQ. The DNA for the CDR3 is TGCGCCAGCAGCTTGGGTGCGGTAAACGTAGAGACCCAGTACTTC. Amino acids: CASSLGAVNVETQYF. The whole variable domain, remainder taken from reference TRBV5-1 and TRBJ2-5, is KAGVTQTPRYLIKTRGQQVTLSCSPISGHRSVSWYQQTPGQGLQFLFEYFSETQRNKGNFPGRFSGRQFSNSRSEMNVSTLELGDSALYLCASSLGAVNVETQYFGPGTRLLVL.

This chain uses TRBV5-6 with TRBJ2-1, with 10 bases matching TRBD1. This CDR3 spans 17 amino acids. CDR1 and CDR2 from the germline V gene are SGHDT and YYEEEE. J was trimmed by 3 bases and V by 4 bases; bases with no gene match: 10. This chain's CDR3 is CASSPDRGQSIYNEQFF. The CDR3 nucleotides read TGTGCCAGCAGCCCCGACAGGGGGCAAAGTATCTACAATGAGCAGTTCTTC. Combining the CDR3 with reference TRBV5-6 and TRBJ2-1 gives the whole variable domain DAGVTQSPTHLIKTRGQQVTLRCSPKSGHDTVSWYQQALGQGPQFIFQYYEEEERQRGNFPDRFSGHQFPNYSSELNVNALLLGDSALYLCASSPDRGQSIYNEQFFGPGTRLTVL.

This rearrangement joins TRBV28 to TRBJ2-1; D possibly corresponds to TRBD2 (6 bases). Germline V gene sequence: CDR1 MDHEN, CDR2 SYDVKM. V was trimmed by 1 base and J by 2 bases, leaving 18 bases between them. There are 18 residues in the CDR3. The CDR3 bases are TGTGCCAGCAGTTTATTCTTTTCGGCTAGCGAGGCCTACAATGAGCAGTTCTTC. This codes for CASSLFFSASEAYNEQFF.

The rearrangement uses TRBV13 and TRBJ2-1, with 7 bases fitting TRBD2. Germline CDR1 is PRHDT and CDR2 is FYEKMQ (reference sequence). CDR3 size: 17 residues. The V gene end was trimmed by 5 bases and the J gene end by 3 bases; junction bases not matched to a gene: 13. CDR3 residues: CASSDGAGVARYNEQFF. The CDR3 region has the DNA TGTGCCAGCAGCGACGGGGCGGGAGTCGCTCGCTACAATGAGCAGTTCTTC.

CDR3: CASQVGGRGDEQYF. The CDR3 DNA is TGTGCCAGCCAAGTCGGGGGGCGGGGGGACGAGCAGTACTTC. The chain links TRBV27 to TRBJ2-7, with 8 bases matching TRBD2. From germline, CDR1 is MNHEY and CDR2 SMNVEV (reference sequence). The length of the CDR3 is 14 residues. Germline trimming cut 8 bases from V and 5 bases from J; bases unmatched to any gene: 11.

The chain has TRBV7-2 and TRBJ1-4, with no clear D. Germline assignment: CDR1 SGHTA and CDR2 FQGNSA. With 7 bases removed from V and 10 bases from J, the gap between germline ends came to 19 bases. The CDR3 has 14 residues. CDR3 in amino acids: CASTPGEGTGKLFF. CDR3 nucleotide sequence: TGTGCCAGCACCCCCGGGGAAGGCACGGGAAAACTGTTTTTT.